The 8 T cell receptor beta chains listed next were all sequenced from one sample in a study of vaccination effects on CD4 cells after COVID-19. Data came from immunoSEQ multiplex PCR; TCRdb stores just in-frame clones and leaves some out. The table lists about 24,000 clones, just under 75% of them singletons. Their antigen targets remain unknown. Antigen-specific CD4+ T cells were expanded with viral peptide pools in the ViraFEST assay before sequencing. Investigators separated out CD4+ T cells once approximately 10 days of culture had passed. Recipients of the vaccine had no prior SARS-CoV-2 infection and negative nucleocapsid antibodies. The source material was CD4+ T cells from PBMCs cultured with SARS-CoV-2 spike peptides, sampled before COVID-19 vaccination. All receptors come from a human donor who received a COVID-19 vaccine.

This clone was counted once. V is TRBV7-2 and J is TRBJ2-3; D possibly matches TRBD1 or TRBD2 (5 bases each). V lost 5 bases, J lost 7 bases, and 10 bases lay in between. This CDR3 is 12 amino acids long. Germline V lookup: CDR1 SGHTA, CDR2 FQGNSA. The DNA for the CDR3 is TGTGCCAGCAGCCGGGACGGATATACGCAGTATTTT. Its translation: CASSRDGYTQYF.

In DNA, the CDR3 is TGCGCCAGCAAGGTCGGGACAGGGGCTCAGCCCCAGCATTTT. Translated: CASKVGTGAQPQHF. The V gene is TRBV5-1, the J gene TRBJ1-5, with 10 nucleotides matching TRBD1. The V segment lost 6 bases and the J segment 6 bases; nucleotides outside the gene matches: 6. The CDR3 spans 14 residues. Germline V gives CDR1 SGHRS, CDR2 YFSETQ. The full variable domain, its missing parts supplied by reference TRBV5-1 and TRBJ1-5, is KAGVTQTPRYLIKTRGQQVTLSCSPISGHRSVSWYQQTPGQGLQFLFEYFSETQRNKGNFPGRFSGRQFSNSRSEMNVSTLELGDSALYLCASKVGTGAQPQHFGDGTRLSIL.

This sequence joins TRBV4-2 and TRBJ2-1; 7 nucleotides line up with TRBD1. This CDR3 has 17 amino acids. Germline lookup yields CDR1 LGHNA and CDR2 YNFKEQ. Germline trimming cut 4 bases from V and 0 bases from J; bases unmatched to any gene: 9. CDR3 in DNA: TGTGCCAGCAGCCTAAACCCGACAGGGAGCTCCTACAATGAGCAGTTCTTC. It encodes CASSLNPTGSSYNEQFF.

This clone was detected only once. The chain recombines TRBV19 with TRBJ1-2; possible D gene TRBD1, 6 bases. The CDR3 is 14 amino acids. Germline V CDR1 and CDR2: LNHDA, SQIVND (reference sequence). Trimming removed 3 bases from V and 6 bases from J, with 14 bases in between. The CDR3 DNA sequence: TGTGCCAGTAGTATCCCTCAGGGGATCGATGGCTACACCTTC. Translated, it gives CASSIPQGIDGYTF.

The chain has TRBV11-2 and TRBJ2-5; unclear D gene. Germline CDR1 SGHAT, CDR2 FQNNGV. Trimming removed 8 bases from V and 5 bases from J, with 21 bases in between. The CDR3 has 15 residues. The CDR3 sequence is CASHASPRLQETQYF. The CDR3 DNA reads as TGTGCCAGCCATGCCTCACCCCGGCTACAGGAGACCCAGTACTTC.

This sequence joins TRBV27 and TRBJ1-4, with 9 bases identical to TRBD1. This CDR3 is built from 18 residues. V gave up 0 bases and J gave up 9 bases; unmatched junction bases: 14. Germline V gene data show CDR1 as MNHEY and CDR2 as SMNVEV (reference sequence). This chain's CDR3 is CASSLSHRGHRGTQKLFF. DNA for the CDR3: TGTGCCAGCAGTTTATCGCACAGGGGGCATCGGGGGACGCAAAAACTGTTTTTT.

The genes are TRBV7-7 and TRBJ2-3; D is undetermined. V lost 5 bases, J lost 0 bases, and 6 bases lay in between. Per the germline V gene, CDR1 is SSHAT and CDR2 is FNYEAQ (reference sequence). This CDR3 has 13 amino acids. The CDR3 is CASSPISTDTQYF. The DNA of the CDR3 is TGTGCCAGCAGCCCTATAAGCACAGATACGCAGTATTTT.

This chain connects TRBV7-9 to TRBJ1-3; D is undetermined. V was clipped by 2 bases and J by 8 bases, with 16 bases between them. The CDR3 has 15 residues. Germline CDR1 is SEHNR and CDR2 is FQNEAQ (reference sequence). This CDR3 is CASSLWPAASDTIYF. CDR3 sequence (DNA): TGTGCCAGCAGCTTATGGCCAGCCGCCTCCGACACCATATATTTT. The complete variable domain, with remaining parts taken from reference TRBV7-9 and TRBJ1-3, reads DTGVSQNPRHKITKRGQNVTFRCDPISEHNRLYWYRQTLGQGPEFLTYFQNEAQLEKSRLLSDRFSAERPKGSFSTLEIQRTEQGDSAMYLCASSLWPAASDTIYFGEGSWLTVV.